This T cell receptor beta chain was identified in a study of response to subunit inactivated influenza vaccine. The CDR3 has 14 residues. V lost 4 bases, J lost 0 bases, and 10 bases lay in between. Germline V gene lookup returns CDR1 LGHNA and CDR2 YNFKEQ. At least ten counts were recorded for this clonotype. TCRdb reanalysed the RT-PCR reads using MiXCR and keeps one entry per CDR3 protein. This sample has some 200,000 distinct CDR3 sequences, with less than 15% found just once. These data were also reused for a study on T cells expressing NK-cell markers. That paper notes: Generation of TCR beta cDNA was performed by 5'RACE template switching incorporating UMIs. Most of the eight sequenced donors tested HCMV-seropositive; one tested seronegative. What restricted sorting to alpha-beta TCR T cells in several experiments was an anti-gamma-delta TCR antibody. The study found these clonotypes also leading the CD3+CD56-NKG2C+ fraction in a few donors.

The clonotype originates from a man aged 50 or older who received an inactivated influenza vaccine. V and J are TRBV4-2 and TRBJ2-7; maybe TRBD1 (6 bases). This sample comprised CD8+ T cells sorted from PBMCs, obtained roughly 13 days after vaccination. The CDR3 nucleotides are TGTGCCAGCAGCCCCAGGGGTTCCTCCTACGAGCAGTACTTC. As protein: CASSPRGSSYEQYF.